These T cell receptor beta chains were read from a single sample in a study of shared clonotypes between healthy human individuals. Sequencing used immunoSEQ multiplex PCR; TCRdb keeps in-frame clones, though not all of them. The sample contains hundreds of thousands of clones, about 74% of which appear only once. Sequenced sample: memory CD4+ T cells sorted from blood. Receptors originate from a woman aged 25 to 39 in good health. The CDR3 runs from the conserved cysteine through the conserved F or W. D genes are given only for firm matches. Not every row has a clone size; where given, it reads once, few, many or a size class.

clone size	V gene	J gene	D gene	CDR3 DNA	CDR3 protein
NA	TRBV5-1	TRBJ2-1	TRBD1	TGCGCCAGCAGCTTAGGGGGCGCCTCCTACAATGAGCAGTTCTTC	CASSLGGASYNEQFF
NA	TRBV6-1	TRBJ2-5	TRBD1	TGTGCCAGCAGCGGACAGGGCGGTGGAGAGACCCAGTACTTC	CASSGQGGGETQYF
NA	TRBV7-8	TRBJ2-7	TRBD2	TGTGCCAGCAGCCCCAATCGCCTAGCGGGAGTGCTCGAGCAGTACTTC	CASSPNRLAGVLEQYF
NA	TRBV6-1	TRBJ1-2	NA	TGTGCCAGCAGTGAACGTCGCAACTATGGCTACACCTTC	CASSERRNYGYTF
NA	TRBV28	TRBJ1-3	NA	TGTGCCAGCAGCCCCCACAGTCCTAGCTCTGGAAACACCATATATTTT	CASSPHSPSSGNTIYF
NA	TRBV25-1	TRBJ2-7	NA	TGTGCCAGCAGTGGTCCGGAAACCTACGAGCAGTACTTC	CASSGPETYEQYF
NA	TRBV29-1	TRBJ2-1	TRBD1	TGCAGCGTTGAGCCGGGGACAGGGCCAGACAATGAGCAGTTCTTC	CSVEPGTGPDNEQFF
NA	TRBV5-1	TRBJ2-7	NA	TGCGCCAGCAGCTTGGCCTGGGCCGGCGAGCAGTACTTC	CASSLAWAGEQYF
NA	TRBV27	TRBJ2-3	TRBD2	TGTGCCAGCAGTTTATCGGGGACTAGCCGGCCGGATACGCAGTATTTT	CASSLSGTSRPDTQYF
few	TRBV5-4	TRBJ2-7	NA	TGTGCCAGCAGCTTAACAGGGCGGGAGCAGTACTTC	CASSLTGREQYF
NA	TRBV7-9	TRBJ2-5	NA	TGTGCCAGCAGCTTAAGAGCAGGGCAAGAGACCCAGTACTTC	CASSLRAGQETQYF
NA	TRBV4-1	TRBJ2-5	TRBD2	TGCGCCAGCAGCCAAAGCCTAGCGGGAGGTGGGCAAGAGACCCAGTACTTC	CASSQSLAGGGQETQYF
NA	TRBV5-1	TRBJ1-3	NA	TGCGCCAGCAGCCACCAAGGGGCTGAAGGAAACACCATATATTTT	CASSHQGAEGNTIYF
NA	TRBV28	TRBJ2-2	NA	TGTGCCAGCAGTTTGCGTGACATAGCTTTCGGGAACACCGGGGAGCTGTTTTTT	CASSLRDIAFGNTGELFF
few	TRBV28	TRBJ2-3	TRBD2	TGTGCCAGCAGCCTAACTAGCGGGAGTACAGATACGCAGTATTTT	CASSLTSGSTDTQYF
NA	TRBV11-2	TRBJ2-2	TRBD2	TGTGCCAGCAGCCAAGAATGGCGGGAGCAAGGGATCGGGGAGCTGTTTTTT	CASSQEWREQGIGELFF
NA	TRBV7-2	TRBJ2-5	NA	TGTGCCAGCAGCCCGCGGAGAGGGTTGGGAGAGACCCAGTACTTC	CASSPRRGLGETQYF
once	TRBV28	TRBJ2-7	NA	TGTGCCAGCAGCCGGGACGTCCCCTACGAGCAGTACTTC	CASSRDVPYEQYF
NA	TRBV18	TRBJ2-3	NA	TGTGCCAGCTCACCACCGACGGGGGTGGAAGATACGCAGTATTTT	CASSPPTGVEDTQYF
NA	TRBV28	TRBJ2-7	TRBD1	TGTGCCAGCAGACGACAGGGGGCGGCTACCTACGAGCAGTACTTC	CASRRQGAATYEQYF
few	TRBV28	TRBJ1-2	NA	TGTGCGTCATCAGGTTCCTCCTATGGCTACACCTTC	CASSGSSYGYTF
NA	TRBV27	TRBJ2-7	NA	TGTGCCAGCAGTTTCGACCCGTCCTACGAGCAGTACTTC	CASSFDPSYEQYF
many	TRBV10-1	TRBJ2-7	TRBD2	TGCGCCAGCGCATCGGGGGGGCCGCCCTACGAGCAGTACTTC	CASASGGPPYEQYF
once	TRBV7-2	TRBJ2-3	TRBD2	TGTGCCAGCAGCGGGCGACTCGGGACTAGCGGGGCCACAGATACGCAGTATTTT	CASSGRLGTSGATDTQYF
NA	TRBV2	TRBJ2-3	NA	TGTGCCAGCAGTGATTCCGGGGTTAGCACAGATACGCAGTATTTT	CASSDSGVSTDTQYF
once	TRBV27	TRBJ1-4	TRBD1	TGTGCCAGCAGGGCCGGGACAGGGGGCGGGAAACTGTTTTTT	CASRAGTGGGKLFF
NA	TRBV19	TRBJ2-5	NA	TGTGCCAGTAGTATAGTCCCCAGGGGCTTGGAGACCCAGTACTTC	CASSIVPRGLETQYF
NA	TRBV6-5	TRBJ2-7	TRBD1	TGTGCCAGCAGCCGAGGACAGGGGGCTTACGAGCAGTACTTC	CASSRGQGAYEQYF
NA	TRBV13	TRBJ2-1	NA	TGTGCCAGCAGCCAAACCGGGACTCAGCAGGTCTTC	CASSQTGTQQVF
NA	TRBV5-1	TRBJ1-3	NA	TGCGCCAGCAGCTTGGCGGGGGGCAACACCATATATTTT	CASSLAGGNTIYF
few	TRBV5-4	TRBJ2-1	NA	TGTGCCAGCAGCCGGGCTGAAGGTGACGTTTACAATGAGCAGTTCTTC	CASSRAEGDVYNEQFF
NA	TRBV27	TRBJ2-3	NA	TGTGCCAGCAGGGGCAGCAAGGTCGCAGATACGCAGTATTTT	CASRGSKVADTQYF
NA	TRBV5-1	TRBJ2-7	NA	TGCGCCAGCAGCTTTGGTGGTAGCTCCTACGAGCAGTACTTC	CASSFGGSSYEQYF
NA	TRBV20-1	TRBJ2-1	NA	TGCAGTGCCAGTAGCGGCAATGAGCAGTTCTTC	CSASSGNEQFF
NA	TRBV5-4	TRBJ2-7	TRBD2	TGTGCCAGCAGCCGTCAACTAGCGGGAGTCGGCGACGAGCAGTACTTC	CASSRQLAGVGDEQYF
NA	TRBV30	TRBJ2-7	NA	TGTGCCTGGAGTGGGTCCGGCAGGGGCTACTACGAGCAGTACTTC	CAWSGSGRGYYEQYF
NA	TRBV7-2	TRBJ2-2	TRBD2	TGTGCCAGCAGCTTAGTACCTAGCGGGAATACCGGGGAGCTGTTTTTT	CASSLVPSGNTGELFF
NA	TRBV5-1	TRBJ2-7	TRBD1	TGCGCCAGCAGCTCGGGACAGGGATACGAGCAGTACTTC	CASSSGQGYEQYF
NA	TRBV2	TRBJ2-7	TRBD1	TGTGCCAGCAGAGACAGGGTAGGCGGTACCTACGAGCAGTACTTC	CASRDRVGGTYEQYF
NA	TRBV11-1	TRBJ2-7	TRBD2	TGTGCCAGCAGCTTGGGACTAGGATCCGTCGAGCAGTACTTC	CASSLGLGSVEQYF
NA	TRBV7-6	TRBJ1-1	NA	TGTGCCAGAAATGACCACCCGAACACTGAAGCTTTCTTT	CARNDHPNTEAFF
NA	TRBV29-1	TRBJ2-3	NA	TGCAGCGTTTCTCCCGGGAGTACCGCAGGTACGCAGTATTTT	CSVSPGSTAGTQYF
NA	TRBV30	TRBJ1-6	NA	TGTGCCTGGAGTCCAAAGCCCCCTAAATCACCCCTCCACTTT	CAWSPKPPKSPLHF
NA	TRBV2	TRBJ2-7	TRBD2	TGTGCCAGCAGGCAACTAGCGGGGACCTACGAGCAGTACTTC	CASRQLAGTYEQYF
NA	TRBV28	TRBJ1-5	NA	TGTGCCAGCACTTGGGTGAATCAGCCCCAGCATTTT	CASTWVNQPQHF
NA	TRBV30	TRBJ1-2	NA	TGTGCCCGGGCTCCCAGGGGCGAGATCTCTGGCTACACCTTC	CARAPRGEISGYTF
NA	TRBV30	TRBJ2-2	TRBD2	TGTGCCTGGAATCCCTCTAGCGGGAGCGGGGAGCTGTTTTTT	CAWNPSSGSGELFF
NA	TRBV2	TRBJ1-3	NA	TGTGCCAGCAGTGGGTCCACACCCACCTCTGGAAACACCATATATTTT	CASSGSTPTSGNTIYF
NA	TRBV5-1	TRBJ2-1	NA	TGCGCCAGCAGCCCCGGGACCCCGCTATACAATGAGCAGTTCTTC	CASSPGTPLYNEQFF
NA	TRBV6-1	TRBJ2-1	NA	TGTGCCAGCAGTGTTCGGGACTCCGGCAATGAGCAGTTCTTC	CASSVRDSGNEQFF
NA	TRBV30	TRBJ2-1	TRBD2	TGTGCCTGGGGGACGGGGGGCAATGAGCAGTTCTTC	CAWGTGGNEQFF
once	TRBV27	TRBJ2-7	TRBD2	TGTGCCAGCCGACTGAGCGGGAGTGGTAACGAGCAGTACTTC	CASRLSGSGNEQYF
NA	TRBV2	TRBJ1-2	NA	TGTGCCAGCAGTGGTACGGACAGAATCTATGGCTACACCTTC	CASSGTDRIYGYTF
NA	TRBV2	TRBJ2-5	NA	TGTGCCAGCAGTTATGGTGCAGAGACCCAGTACTTC	CASSYGAETQYF
NA	TRBV19	TRBJ1-2	NA	TGTGCCAGTGGAATTCAGGGGTTCGGTGGCTACACCTTC	CASGIQGFGGYTF
once	TRBV11-1	TRBJ2-7	NA	TGTGCCAGCAGCCAGGACCCCCGACAGCAGTACTTC	CASSQDPRQQYF
many	TRBV15	TRBJ2-5	TRBD2	TGTGCCACCAGCAGAGGGCTAGCGGGAGTTGAGACCCAGTACTTC	CATSRGLAGVETQYF